This T cell receptor beta chain was sequenced for a study of graft-versus-host responses after intestinal transplantation. For the study at large: Multivisceral, liver-intestinal, or isolated intestinal transplants were given to recipients.

Germline-derived CDR1 and CDR2 are LGHNA and YSLEER. The V gene lost 1 base and the J gene lost 0 bases, with 6 bases spanning the gap. This CDR3 spans 14 amino acids. Study observations and caveats: Recipient marrow held GvH clones, some first seen in ileum or blood. Peak circulating GvH clone levels tracked with early post-transplant HvG declines. Individuals who had graft-donor T cell macrochimerism had allografts that showed high graft-versus-host to host-versus-graft clonal ratios.

Notes on this clone: Its antigen is not known.

Here immunoSEQ multiplex PCR was the method, and the copy in TCRdb shows in-frame clones only, minus some. The table records 90,000 to 100,000 clones, over 75% of them present only once. Source: unstimulated CD8+ T cells sorted from spleen or lymph node cells, taken before intestinal transplant. The TCR comes from a human donor who received an intestinal transplant. V is TRBV4-3 and J is TRBJ1-1; no reliable D call. The CDR3 DNA sequence: TGCGCCAGCAGCCAAGGGCAGATGAACACTGAAGCTTTCTTT. Translated: CASSQGQMNTEAFF.